One sample yielded the 18 T cell receptor beta chains listed below, sequenced in a study of blood T cells in healthy people across ages (dated by TCRdb to about 2015). The receptor library was made with 5' RACE. Data came from an Illumina HiSeq 2500. A second PCR of about 6 to 11 cycles was performed with a sample-barcoded 5' primer and a J-beta primer mix. TCRdb ran its own pipeline on the public reads, namely fastp trimming at Q25 and MiXCR clone calling, and kept in-frame beta chains. A single entry per CDR3 protein holds the most common genes and DNA from its merged rows. Recorded for this sample are some 850,000 distinct CDR3 sequences; roughly 26% of them occurred a single time. The biggest ten clones account for about 3% of the sample. These data also featured in a second study, about T cells of mothers and their children.

The sample was blood. The source of these receptors is a boy aged 5-17 years in good health.

CDR3 sequence reads: CASSSSGTGYSYEQYV. CDR3 nucleotide sequence: TGTGCCAGCAGTTCCTCCGGGACAGGTTACTCCTACGAGCAGTACGTC. The chain joins TRBV27 to TRBJ2-7; 8 bases fit TRBD1. Per the germline V gene, CDR1 is MNHEY and CDR2 is SMNVEV (reference sequence). Germline trimming cut 4 bases from V and 0 bases from J; bases unmatched to any gene: 8. This CDR3 is built from 16 residues.

This clonotype showed up just a few times. The chain combines TRBV5-5 with TRBJ2-5; D unresolved. V was shortened by 2 bases and J by 4 bases, with 18 bases between the two germline ends. Germline CDR1 is SGHKS and CDR2 is YYEKEE (reference sequence). The CDR3 consists of 16 residues. CDR3 protein: CASSFALRAEVETQYF. CDR3 coding DNA: TGTGCCAGCAGCTTCGCCCTCCGGGCCGAAGTAGAGACCCAGTACTTC. The full variable domain, completed using reference TRBV5-5 and TRBJ2-5, is DAGVTQSPTHLIKTRGQQVTLRCSPISGHKSVSWYQQVLGQGPQFIFQYYEKEERGRGNFPDRFSARQFPNYSSELNVNALLLGDSALYLCASSFALRAEVETQYFGPGTRLLVL.

This clonotype was detected a few times. V and J are TRBV12-3 or TRBV12-4 and TRBJ2-5; 7 bases match TRBD2. Near its end, the DNA agrees better with TRBJ2-1, so the J call may be wrong. The CDR3 is 15 residues long. This CDR3 reads CASSLDLTGGNEQFF. In nucleotides, the CDR3 is TGTGCCAGCAGTTTAGATCTAACGGGGGGCAATGAGCAGTTCTTC.

J is TRBJ2-6 and V is TRBV20-1, with 10 bases lining up with TRBD1. Germline V lookup: CDR1 DFQATT, CDR2 SNEGSKA (reference sequence). This CDR3 spans 16 amino acids. With 5 bases clipped from V and 4 bases from J, the junction kept 8 bases outside the gene matches. The CDR3 sequence: CSAAGQGGRGANVLTF. CDR3 DNA: TGCAGTGCTGCCGGACAGGGGGGGAGAGGGGCCAACGTCCTGACTTTC.

CDR3 residues: CATQLAGQETQYF. Here the CDR3 DNA reads TGTGCCACTCAACTAGCGGGCCAAGAGACCCAGTACTTC. This chain joins TRBV15 and TRBJ2-5, with 9 bases that match TRBD2. From germline, CDR1 is LNHNV and CDR2 YYDKDF (reference sequence). V lost 9 bases, J lost 1 base, and 3 bases stayed unmatched. The CDR3 runs to 13 residues.

V and J are TRBV2 and TRBJ1-1; 7 bases align to TRBD1. V shed 6 bases and J 6 bases; nucleotides not matched to a gene: 13. Germline CDR1 is SNHLY and CDR2 is FYNNEI. CDR3 length: 15 residues. The CDR3 protein is CASSLLGQVSAEAFF. CDR3 in DNA: TGTGCCAGCAGCTTACTTGGACAGGTATCCGCTGAAGCTTTCTTT.

This clonotype has only a few counts. V and J are TRBV6-5 and TRBJ2-5; D gene unclear. V was trimmed by 0 bases and J by 5 bases, leaving 10 bases between them. The CDR3 contains 14 residues. Germline values: CDR1 MNHEY, CDR2 SVGAGI. DNA of the CDR3: TGTGCCAGCAGTTACTCCCCTGGGTTCGAGACCCAGTACTTC. It yields the protein CASSYSPGFETQYF.

This chain connects TRBV12-3 or TRBV12-4 to TRBJ1-4; D is perhaps TRBD1 (5 bases). This CDR3 contains 15 residues. Trimming removed 1 base at V and 3 bases at J, with 9 bases between. The CDR3 nucleotides are TGTGCCAGCAGTTTAGGACAGCTTTCTAATGAAAAACTGTTTTTT. Its protein product is CASSLGQLSNEKLFF.

This clonotype was picked up one time. The V and J genes are TRBV2 and TRBJ2-3; D uncertain. Looked up from germline, CDR1 is SNHLY and CDR2 is FYNNEI. This CDR3 spans 14 amino acids. Trimming cost V 3 bases and J 2 bases, with 9 bases left between them. The CDR3 protein is CASSEGSYTDTQYF. The CDR3 DNA sequence: TGTGCCAGCAGTGAGGGTAGTTACACAGATACGCAGTATTTT.

This chain connects TRBV29-1 to TRBJ2-1; 7 bases are shared with TRBD2. The CDR3 consists of 12 residues. Germline-derived CDR1 and CDR2 are SQVTM and ANQGSEA. The CDR3 sequence: CGFSGLYNEQFF. CDR3 nucleotide sequence: TGCGGGTTTAGCGGGCTATACAATGAGCAGTTCTTC.

V usage is TRBV12-3 or TRBV12-4 and J usage is TRBJ2-6; maybe TRBD1 (5 bases). The V end was cut by 3 bases, the J end by 0 bases, with 9 bases between. The CDR3 consists of 16 residues. CDR3 residues: CASSFGQGSGANVLTF. As DNA, the CDR3 is TGTGCCAGCAGTTTCGGCCAGGGCTCTGGGGCCAACGTCCTGACTTTC.

In its sample, this clonotype was seen once. CDR3 region: CSATGSASSYEQYF. DNA of the CDR3: TGCAGTGCGACCGGAAGTGCGAGCTCCTACGAGCAGTACTTC. This sequence joins TRBV20-1 and TRBJ2-7; D is uncertain. The ends were cut back, 6 bases at V and 0 bases at J, with 15 bases in the middle. The CDR3 length is 14 residues. Germline-derived CDR1 and CDR2 are DFQATT and SNEGSKA (reference sequence).

The chain has TRBV5-1 and TRBJ2-3; maybe TRBD1 (5 bases). Germline V lookup: CDR1 SGHRS, CDR2 YFSETQ. The CDR3 has 17 residues. Between the trimmed V and J ends, which lost 5 bases and 1 base, there was a span of 20 bases. The CDR3 sequence is CASRTPIWGRRTDTQYF. CDR3 DNA sequence: TGCGCCAGCAGAACCCCAATCTGGGGCCGTCGCACAGATACGCAGTATTTT.

There are a few counts of this clonotype. The chain combines TRBV7-8 with TRBJ2-1, with a possible D match to TRBD2 (6 bases). V lost 4 bases and J lost 8, with 9 bases in between. CDR3 length: 12 amino acids. Germline values: CDR1 SGHVS, CDR2 FQNEAQ. The CDR3 reads CASSSREHEQFF. The CDR3 nucleotides are TGTGCCAGCAGCTCCCGGGAGCATGAGCAGTTCTTC.

This sequence joins TRBV5-4 and TRBJ1-2, with TRBD1 identical over 10 bases. Germline assignment: CDR1 SGHNT and CDR2 YYREEE (reference sequence). J gave up 7 bases and V 6 bases, and 9 bases lay outside the gene matches. This CDR3 region has 14 residues. This chain's CDR3 is CASTRTGGRGGYTF. CDR3 nucleotides: TGTGCCAGCACCAGGACAGGGGGAAGAGGTGGCTACACCTTC.

V gene TRBV2 combines with J gene TRBJ2-7; maybe TRBD2 (8 bases). V lost 10 bases, J lost 2 bases, and 18 bases lay in between. CDR1 is SNHLY, CDR2 FYNNEI, per germline. CDR3 size: 14 residues. The CDR3 loop reads CATAGDSVTYEQYF. CDR3 coding DNA: TGTGCCACAGCGGGGGACAGCGTCACCTACGAGCAGTACTTC.

This clonotype was counted a few times. This CDR3 is CASSQTDRVDEQYF. The CDR3 region has the DNA TGTGCCAGCAGCCAAACTGACAGGGTCGACGAGCAGTACTTC. This sequence joins TRBV3-1 and TRBJ2-7, with 7 bases identical to TRBD1. CDR1 and CDR2 (germline): LGHDT, YNNKEL (reference sequence). This CDR3 spans 14 amino acids. V shed 2 bases, J shed 5 bases, and the junction held 6 bases outside the gene matches.

V gene TRBV6-6 combines with J gene TRBJ2-5, with D unresolved. Germline loops: CDR1 MNHNY, CDR2 SVGAGI (reference sequence). The V and J ends lost 5 bases and 0 bases respectively, with 13 bases between them. There are 15 residues in the CDR3. CDR3 sequence: CASSNRARDQETQYF. CDR3 DNA sequence: TGTGCCAGCAGTAATCGGGCTCGGGACCAAGAGACCCAGTACTTC.